Presented here are 7 T cell receptor beta chains from one specimen sequenced in a study of blood T cells in healthy people across ages. Alongside a J-beta primer mix, a sample-barcoded 5' primer served in a second PCR lasting roughly 7 to 11 cycles. TCRdb re-analysed the 5' RACE reads in MiXCR, keeping a single row per CDR3 protein. Here the sample spans hundreds of thousands of distinct CDR3 sequences, about three fifths being singletons. Sequencing input: blood. The origin of the receptors is a man aged 25-40 years in good health.

This clonotype was detected ten times or more. The rearrangement joins TRBV7-2 to TRBJ2-7; 10 bases align to TRBD2. The V and J ends lost 4 bases and 7 bases, in that order; junction bases with no gene match: 7. Germline V lookup: CDR1 SGHTA, CDR2 FQGNSA. This CDR3 is built from 14 residues. The CDR3 DNA is TGTGCCAGCAGCTCTGGACTAGCGGTGCGGGAGCAGTACTTC. This translates into CASSSGLAVREQYF.

The table lists this clonotype with a few counts. The V call is TRBV12-3 or TRBV12-4, the J call TRBJ2-7; D not certain. Deletions cut 1 base from V and 2 bases from J, with 18 bases between. The CDR3 spans 17 residues. CDR3 sequence reads: CASSLVGGVGFTYEQYF. CDR3 coding DNA: TGTGCCAGCAGTTTAGTAGGTGGGGTAGGCTTTACCTACGAGCAGTACTTC.

The CDR3 DNA reads as TGTGCCAGCAGTACACGTCTGGGAACATTTCAGTACTTC. The encoded protein is CASSTRLGTFQYF. The chain couples TRBV27 to TRBJ2-4, with unresolved D. Germline-derived CDR1 and CDR2 are MNHEY and SMNVEV (reference sequence). The CDR3 is 13 residues long. V lost 5 bases and J lost 11, with 16 bases in between.

This CDR3 is CASSQRQGIVYEQYF. For the CDR3, the DNA is TGTGCCAGCAGCCAACGACAGGGGATTGTATACGAGCAGTACTTC. This chain uses TRBV7-9 with TRBJ2-4; 8 bases map to TRBD1. The assigned J gene may be wrong: the sequence end matches TRBJ2-7 better. Germline V gives CDR1 SEHNR, CDR2 FQNEAQ (reference sequence). The CDR3 runs 15 residues.

The chain uses TRBV7-9 and TRBJ2-7; D may correspond to TRBD1 or TRBD2 (6 bases each). V lost 5 bases and J lost 6, with 20 bases in between. Germline V gives CDR1 SEHNR, CDR2 FQNEAQ (reference sequence). This CDR3 comprises 15 residues. CDR3 DNA sequence: TGTGCCAGCAGCCGTAGGGGGGTAGGGTGGACCGAGCAGTACTTC. Amino acid sequence: CASSRRGVGWTEQYF.

This rearrangement joins TRBV7-9 to TRBJ2-7, with TRBD1 matching over 7 bases. The J call may be mistaken, given a closer DNA end match to TRBJ2-5. This CDR3 has 14 amino acids. CDR1 is SEHNR and CDR2 is FQNEAQ in the germline V gene (reference sequence). In DNA, the CDR3 is TGTGCCAGCAGCTCCAGCCAGGGGGTAGAGACCCAGTACTTC. Translated: CASSSSQGVETQYF.

This chain links TRBV6-1 with TRBJ2-4, with D possibly matching TRBD2 (6 bases). Germline V gene data show CDR1 as MNHNS and CDR2 as SASEGT. V lost 5 bases to trimming and J lost 0 bases, with 11 bases between them. This CDR3 is built from 15 residues. The CDR3 loop is CASSLAILAKNIQYF. Written as DNA, the CDR3 is TGTGCCAGCAGTCTAGCGATCCTAGCCAAAAACATTCAGTACTTC.